This passage covers 22 T cell receptor beta chains from one sample sequenced in a study of blood T cell repertoires in COVID-19. Only in-frame clones appear in the TCRdb table, and some are missing; sequencing was by immunoSEQ multiplex PCR. The sample lists fewer than 100,000 clones, approximately 88% occurring once. Sequenced material: peripheral blood. The receptor source for this set is a human donor in a cohort sampled during active COVID-19.

The CDR3 nucleotides read TGTGCCATCCGGCTTTCTGCCGAGGGCGGGGAGCTGTTTTTT. Protein product: CAIRLSAEGGELFF. The chain combines TRBV10-3 with TRBJ2-2, with D tentatively TRBD2 (5 bases). Germline CDR1 reads ENHRY; CDR2 reads SYGVKD. The CDR3 spans 14 residues. The V end lost 8 bases, the J end lost 7 bases, and 17 bases lay between the germline ends.

The rearrangement uses TRBV10-1 and TRBJ2-5; D unresolved. Germline CDR1 reads WNHNN; CDR2 reads SYGVQD (reference sequence). Trimming left V 11 bases short and J 5 bases short, with 12 bases between. The CDR3 sequence is 11 residues long. CDR3: CAPAPTETQYF. In DNA form, the CDR3 reads TGCGCCCCCGCGCCCACTGAGACCCAGTACTTC.

The rearrangement uses TRBV24-1 and TRBJ2-5, with D perhaps matching TRBD1 (5 bases). The V end lost 5 bases, the J end lost 1 base, and 7 bases lay between the germline ends. The germline V gene encodes CDR1 KGHDR and CDR2 SFDVKD. This CDR3 has 13 amino acids. The CDR3 bases are TGTGCCACCAGTGGGGGCAGCCAAGAGACCCAGTACTTC. Its protein is CATSGGSQETQYF.

The chain links TRBV10-3 to TRBJ2-5; 11 bases agree with TRBD2. Germline V lookup: CDR1 ENHRY, CDR2 SYGVKD. This CDR3 region has 14 residues. Trimming removed 9 bases from V and 1 base from J; junction bases left unmatched: 4. The CDR3 nucleotides are TGTGCCATTGGCACTAGCGGGGGCCAAGAGACCCAGTACTTC. It specifies CAIGTSGGQETQYF.

This rearrangement joins TRBV11-3 to TRBJ2-7; perhaps TRBD1 as D (6 bases). V was trimmed by 5 bases and J by 3 bases, leaving 23 bases between them. Germline V gene data show CDR1 as SGHNT and CDR2 as YENEEA. CDR3 size: 17 residues. In DNA form, the CDR3 reads TGTGCCAGCAGCGCCGCCTGGGGTCTAGCAGGGGTCTACGAGCAGTACTTC. It yields the protein CASSAAWGLAGVYEQYF.

V usage is TRBV2 and J usage is TRBJ2-2; the D is unclear. Trimming pared 7 bases from V and 4 bases from J, leaving 13 bases between. The germline V gene encodes CDR1 SNHLY and CDR2 FYNNEI. This CDR3 contains 14 residues. The CDR3: CASKTVVGTGELFF. The CDR3 DNA reads TGTGCCAGCAAAACGGTGGTTGGCACCGGGGAGCTGTTTTTT.

The chain has TRBV5-8 and TRBJ2-7, with a weak D call TRBD1 (5 bases). The CDR3 contains 12 residues. Trimming stripped 4 bases from V and 5 bases from J, with 10 bases between. Looked up from germline, CDR1 is SGHTS and CDR2 is YDEGEE. Here the CDR3 reads CASSPRVHEQYF. The CDR3 DNA sequence: TGTGCCAGCAGCCCCAGGGTCCACGAGCAGTACTTC.

This chain uses TRBV15 with TRBJ1-2, with 9 bases that match TRBD1. This CDR3 has 16 residues. Germline trimming cut 0 bases from V and 5 bases from J; bases unmatched to any gene: 7. CDR1 is LNHNV, CDR2 YYDKDF, per germline (reference sequence). The CDR3 DNA sequence: TGTGCCACCAGCAGAGACCAACAGGGGGCGAAGTATGGCTACACCTTC. As protein: CATSRDQQGAKYGYTF.

This chain links TRBV19 with TRBJ1-4, with D unclear. V shed 5 bases and J shed 4 bases, with 8 bases lying between them. The CDR3 has 13 residues. Germline CDR1 reads LNHDA; CDR2 reads SQIVND (reference sequence). The CDR3 loop reads CASSAEVNEKLFF. The CDR3 nucleotides are TGTGCCAGTAGTGCAGAAGTTAATGAAAAACTGTTTTTT. Together with reference TRBV19 and TRBJ1-4, the CDR3 gives the full variable domain: DGGITQSPKYLFRKEGQNVTLSCEQNLNHDAMYWYRQDPGQGLRLIYYSQIVNDFQKGDIAEGYSVSREKKESFPLTVTSAQKNPTAFYLCASSAEVNEKLFFGSGTQLSVL.

The rearrangement links TRBV7-9 to TRBJ1-3; possible D gene TRBD1, 6 bases. Trimming removed 1 base at V and 0 bases at J, with 10 bases between. The CDR3 totals 16 residues. Germline assignment: CDR1 SEHNR and CDR2 FQNEAQ (reference sequence). The CDR3 sequence is CASSLEGTFSGNTIYF. Here the CDR3 DNA reads TGTGCCAGCAGCTTAGAGGGGACATTCTCTGGAAACACCATATATTTT.

The chain carries TRBV20-1 and TRBJ1-2; TRBD1 might be the D (6 bases). The CDR3 length is 11 residues. Trimming left V 6 bases short and J 3 bases short, with 8 bases between. Per the germline V gene, CDR1 is DFQATT and CDR2 is SNEGSKA (reference sequence). CDR3 sequence (DNA): TGCAGTGCACGGACAGACTATGGCTACACCTTC. Amino acids: CSARTDYGYTF.

This clone was observed a few times. The rearrangement uses TRBV13 and TRBJ2-7; D possibly corresponds to TRBD1 (5 bases). The CDR3 is 13 residues long. Between the trimmed V and J ends, which lost 6 bases and 4 bases, there was a span of 13 bases. Germline lookup yields CDR1 PRHDT and CDR2 FYEKMQ (reference sequence). Here the CDR3 DNA reads TGTGCCAGCAGGCGGACACGCGAATACGAGCAGTACTTC. Translating gives CASRRTREYEQYF.

Remarks on this clone: This sample also contains other DNA sequences that code for the same CDR3. This sequence joins TRBV2 and TRBJ2-7; no definite D call. V dropped 6 bases and J dropped 0 bases, with 6 bases sitting between them. The CDR3 is made up of 12 amino acids. From germline, CDR1 is SNHLY and CDR2 FYNNEI. In DNA, the CDR3 is TGTGCCAGCAGCTACTCCTCCTACGAGCAGTACTTC. Its translation is CASSYSSYEQYF.

This chain connects TRBV5-1 to TRBJ2-5, with TRBD2 matching 12 bases. The junction had 3 bases not matched to a gene; V was cut back by 4 bases and J by 2 bases. Per the germline V gene, CDR1 is SGHRS and CDR2 is YFSETQ. The CDR3 spans 15 residues. CDR3 sequence: CASSLAGGPQETQYF. The CDR3 DNA follows: TGCGCCAGCAGCCTAGCGGGGGGGCCGCAAGAGACCCAGTACTTC.

The chain links TRBV4-3 to TRBJ1-2; TRBD1 is a possible D gene (5 bases). Germline V gene sequence: CDR1 LGHNA, CDR2 YSLEER. V dropped 0 bases and J dropped 7 bases, with 12 bases sitting between them. The CDR3 runs to 14 residues. CDR3 bases: TGCGCCAGCAGCCAAGAAGCAGGGTTGGGTGGCTACACCTTC. The encoded protein is CASSQEAGLGGYTF.

CDR3 nucleotide sequence: TGTGCCAGCAGCCTAGACAGGGGCCTCACAGATACGCAGTATTTT. Its protein is CASSLDRGLTDTQYF. The rearrangement joins TRBV7-8 to TRBJ2-3; TRBD1 aligns across 8 bases. Losses at the gene ends were 5 bases for V and 2 bases for J; bases not matched to a gene: 6. The germline V gene has CDR1 SGHVS and CDR2 FQNEAQ. The CDR3 extends over 15 amino acids.

DNA for the CDR3: TGTGCCAGCAGGAGGACTAGCGGATCTCTGTACGAGCAGTACTTC. Translating it yields CASRRTSGSLYEQYF. The rearrangement links TRBV6-5 to TRBJ2-7; TRBD2 aligns across 10 bases. Germline CDR1 MNHEY, CDR2 SVGAGI. The CDR3 has 15 amino acids. V shed 6 bases, J shed 4 bases, and the junction held 9 bases outside the gene matches.

Written as DNA, the CDR3 is TGTGCCAGCTGCCTAGCGGGGGGGCCTGAGGTTGAGCAGTTCTTC. This sequence encodes CASCLAGGPEVEQFF. The chain couples TRBV6-2 or TRBV6-3 to TRBJ2-1, with 12 nucleotides matching TRBD2. The junction had 11 bases not matched to a gene; V was cut back by 8 bases and J by 9 bases. Germline assignment: CDR1 MNHEY and CDR2 SVGEGT. This CDR3 is 15 amino acids long.

V usage is TRBV5-1 and J usage is TRBJ2-1; D perhaps matches TRBD1 (6 bases). Trimming cost V 3 bases and J 3 bases, with 13 bases left between them. This CDR3 is 15 amino acids long. From germline, CDR1 is SGHRS and CDR2 YFSETQ. The CDR3 coding sequence is TGCGCCAGCAGCTCGGACAGTAGAAACTACAATGAGCAGTTCTTC. Translating gives CASSSDSRNYNEQFF.

Of note for this clone: A junction boundary mismatches the germline segment, possibly from a read error. The chain uses TRBV7-7 and TRBJ2-7; a weak D match, TRBD1 (6 bases). The CDR3 has 19 residues. The V gene's germline CDR1 is SSHAT and CDR2 FNYEAQ (reference sequence). The CDR3 DNA follows: TGTGCTAGCAGCCCCATAGGTGGCTACCGGACAGTCCAAAAATACGAGCAGTACTTC. Translated, it gives CASSPIGGYRTVQKYEQYF. Based on the CDR3 plus reference TRBV7-7 and TRBJ2-7, the full variable domain is GAGVSQSPRYKVTKRGQDVTLRCDPISSHATLYWYQQALGQGPEFLTYFNYEAQPDKSGLPSDRFSAERPEGSISTLTIQRTEQRDSAMYRCASSPIGGYRTVQKYEQYFGPGTRLTVT.

The genes are TRBV15 and TRBJ2-7, with 13 positions matching TRBD2. CDR1 is LNHNV and CDR2 is YYDKDF in the germline V gene (reference sequence). The CDR3 consists of 17 residues. V trimming: 5 bases; J trimming: 2 bases; junction bases outside the gene matches: 9. The CDR3 here is CATSVTSGRAKAYEQYF. The CDR3 bases are TGTGCCACCAGCGTAACTAGCGGGAGGGCGAAGGCCTACGAGCAGTACTTC.

This rearrangement joins TRBV7-9 to TRBJ1-2; D ambiguous. The CDR3 sequence is 15 residues long. Trimming took off 1 base at V and 4 bases at J, with 13 bases between the two ends. Germline values: CDR1 SEHNR, CDR2 FQNEAQ (reference sequence). CDR3 sequence: CASSLGQVPIYGYTF. DNA of the CDR3: TGTGCCAGCAGCTTAGGGCAGGTCCCCATCTATGGCTACACCTTC.